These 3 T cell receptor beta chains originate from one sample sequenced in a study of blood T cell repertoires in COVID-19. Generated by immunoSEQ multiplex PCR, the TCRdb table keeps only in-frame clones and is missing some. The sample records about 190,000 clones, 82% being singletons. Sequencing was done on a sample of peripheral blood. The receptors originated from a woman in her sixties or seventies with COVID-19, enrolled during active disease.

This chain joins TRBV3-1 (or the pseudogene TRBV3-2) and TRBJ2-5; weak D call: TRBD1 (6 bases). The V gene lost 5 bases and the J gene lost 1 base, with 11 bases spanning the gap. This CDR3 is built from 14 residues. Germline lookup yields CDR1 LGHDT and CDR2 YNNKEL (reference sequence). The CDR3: CASSRWTAQETQYF. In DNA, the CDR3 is TGTGCCAGCAGCAGATGGACAGCCCAAGAGACCCAGTACTTC.

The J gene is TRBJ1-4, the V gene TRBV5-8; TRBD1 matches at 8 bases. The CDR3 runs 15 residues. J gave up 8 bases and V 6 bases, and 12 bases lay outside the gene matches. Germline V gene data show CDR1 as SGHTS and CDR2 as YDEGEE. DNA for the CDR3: TGTGCCAGCACCCCCAGACAGGGGTCGTGGGAAAAACTGTTTTTT. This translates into CASTPRQGSWEKLFF.

The CDR3 reads CASSPVPSVIYEQFF. The CDR3, as DNA: TGTGCCAGCAGCCCCGTCCCATCAGTGATCTATGAGCAGTTCTTC. The rearrangement links TRBV11-2 to TRBJ2-1; D uncertain. The germline gives CDR1 SGHAT, CDR2 FQNNGV. The CDR3 covers 15 residues. The V gene lost 5 bases and the J gene lost 8 bases, with 19 bases spanning the gap.